One and the same sample provided the 8 T cell receptor beta chains below, sequenced in a study of T cell responses to AZD1222 COVID-19 vaccine. The repertoire was sequenced with immunoSEQ multiplex PCR; TCRdb's copy has only in-frame clones and lacks some. The table includes 140,000 to 150,000 clones, just over 90% detected once. Sequencing was performed on peripheral blood, taken on day 0 of MenACWY control vaccination. These receptors were taken from an adult in good health.

This clone showed up just a few times. V gene TRBV11-3 combines with J gene TRBJ2-2; D may be TRBD1 or TRBD2 (5 bases each). The CDR3 totals 16 residues. Trimming left V 5 bases short and J 7 bases short, with 20 bases between. The germline CDR1 and CDR2 sequences are SGHNT and YENEEA. The CDR3 DNA is TGTGCCAGCAGCCCAATGGGGGTCGGGCGCGACGGGGAGCTGTTTTTT. It encodes CASSPMGVGRDGELFF.

The V and J genes are TRBV5-1 and TRBJ2-1; 8 bases are shared with TRBD1. This CDR3 contains 15 residues. V shed 4 bases, J shed 8 bases, and the junction held 11 bases outside the gene matches. Germline V gene sequence: CDR1 SGHRS, CDR2 YFSETQ. The DNA of the CDR3 is TGCGCCAGCAGCACAGGACAGGGTGTTGCGGATGAGCAGTTCTTC. Translated, it gives CASSTGQGVADEQFF.

This chain links TRBV4-1 with TRBJ1-6; D not resolved. The CDR3 sequence is 16 residues long. Germline lookup yields CDR1 MGHRA and CDR2 YSYEKL. Trimming pared 1 base from V and 3 bases from J, leaving 10 bases between. CDR3 nucleotides: TGCGCCAGCAGCCAAGGTGCAGGTGTCTATAATTCACCCCTCCACTTT. Protein sequence: CASSQGAGVYNSPLHF.

The DNA for the CDR3 is TGTGCCAGCAGCTTAGCATGGACAGGGAGCCATGAGCAGTTCTTC. It specifies CASSLAWTGSHEQFF. V usage is TRBV7-2 and J usage is TRBJ2-1; 8 nucleotides line up with TRBD1. Germline V CDR1 and CDR2: SGHTA, FQGNSA. CDR3 length equals 15 residues. V shed 0 bases, J shed 8 bases, and the junction held 6 bases outside the gene matches. Drawing the rest from reference TRBV7-2 and TRBJ2-1, the complete variable domain is GAGVSQSPSNKVTEKGKDVELRCDPISGHTALYWYRQSLGQGLEFLIYFQGNSAPDKSGLPSDRFSAERTGGSVSTLTIQRTQQEDSAVYLCASSLAWTGSHEQFFGPGTRLTVL.

The chain links TRBV6-2 or TRBV6-3 to TRBJ1-6; D is uncertain. V lost 0 bases, J lost 16 bases, and 19 bases lay in between. The germline CDR1 and CDR2 sequences are MNHEY and SVGEGT. The CDR3 has 15 residues. The CDR3 region is CASSYSTELWRMLHF. Written as DNA, the CDR3 is TGTGCCAGCAGTTACTCGACGGAGCTCTGGCGGATGCTCCACTTT.

The genes are TRBV6-4 and TRBJ2-2, with D maybe TRBD1 (5 bases). The V end lost 5 bases, the J end lost 5 bases, and 18 bases lay between the germline ends. Germline CDR1 MRHNA, CDR2 SNTAGT. This CDR3 spans 16 amino acids. CDR3 nucleotides: TGTGCCAGCAGTCCACATACGACAGTGAATACCGGGGAGCTGTTTTTT. Amino acids: CASSPHTTVNTGELFF.

The chain carries TRBV7-8 and TRBJ1-1, with TRBD1 matching 9 bases. V was pared by 5 bases and J by 3 bases, with 4 bases of the junction left unmatched. The CDR3 has 14 residues. Looked up from germline, CDR1 is SGHVS and CDR2 is FQNEAQ. The CDR3 is CASSPRQGDTEAFF. The CDR3 DNA sequence: TGTGCCAGCAGCCCTCGACAGGGGGACACTGAAGCTTTCTTT.

This clone was detected only a few times. This chain joins TRBV6-4 and TRBJ2-3; D gene uncertain. The germline V and J ends were trimmed by 2 bases and 0 bases, with 9 bases remaining between them. This CDR3 is 15 amino acids long. Looked up from germline, CDR1 is MRHNA and CDR2 is SNTAGT. The CDR3 DNA sequence: TGTGCCAGCAGTGACATGACCTCTAGCACAGATACGCAGTATTTT. Its protein is CASSDMTSSTDTQYF.